The next 25 T cell receptor beta chains were all read from a single sample in a study of immune heterogeneity within non-small cell lung tumors. For each sample, template was roughly 640 ng of bulk tumor genomic DNA. Doctors removed several biopsies from each primary tumor during surgery, keeping them far apart. Each patient presented with untreated, newly diagnosed non-small cell lung cancer and received curative surgery. TCR beta CDR3 was amplified by multiplex PCR using 32 V and 13 J primers. TCRdb called the multiplex PCR reads again in MiXCR, with one record for every CDR3 protein. The top ten hold around 11% of the sample, which has fewer than 10,000 distinct CDR3 sequences, more than 25% seen once. Source material: lung tumor tissue. The receptors derive from a man in his sixties with non-small cell lung cancer.

This clonotype occurred many times. The gene calls are TRBV12-3 or TRBV12-4 and TRBJ2-2; 8 positions match TRBD2. V lost 3 bases, J lost 1 base, and 1 base stayed unmatched. This CDR3 comprises 15 residues. CDR3 residues: CASSFTSGNTGELFF. CDR3 in DNA: TGTGCCAGCAGTTTTACTAGCGGGAACACCGGGGAGCTGTTTTTT.

This clonotype was seen at least ten times. This chain uses TRBV20-1 with TRBJ2-3; D tentatively fits TRBD1 or TRBD2 (5 bases each). Germline V gene lookup returns CDR1 DFQATT and CDR2 SNEGSKA (reference sequence). V was pared by 0 bases and J by 1 base, with 11 bases between. The CDR3 is made up of 15 amino acids. The DNA for the CDR3 is TGCAGTGCTAGAGAGGGGGTCGTGGGCACAGATACGCAGTATTTT. Its translation: CSAREGVVGTDTQYF.

Sample share makes this clonotype medium-sized. V is TRBV5-6 and J is TRBJ2-7; the D gene is possibly TRBD1 (6 bases). The V end was cut by 2 bases, the J end by 3 bases, with 15 bases between. CDR1 is SGHDT and CDR2 is YYEEEE in the germline V gene. This CDR3 region has 15 residues. CDR3 region: CASSFQGRVYYEQYF. CDR3 DNA: TGTGCCAGCAGCTTTCAGGGGAGAGTATACTACGAGCAGTACTTC.

The rearrangement uses TRBV24-1 and TRBJ2-1; 9 nucleotides match TRBD2. The J segment lost 2 bases and the V segment lost 1 base, leaving 2 bases of the junction unmatched. Germline lookup yields CDR1 KGHDR and CDR2 SFDVKD. This CDR3 spans 16 amino acids. The CDR3 coding sequence is TGTGCCACCAGTGATTTTAGCGGGAGCGCCTACAATGAGCAGTTCTTC. Protein product: CATSDFSGSAYNEQFF.

The rearrangement links TRBV5-1 to TRBJ2-7, with 8 bases matching TRBD2. The V gene's germline CDR1 is SGHRS and CDR2 YFSETQ. The V segment lost 3 bases and the J segment 6 bases; nucleotides outside the gene matches: 11. There are 15 residues in the CDR3. CDR3 DNA: TGCGCCAGCAGCTCCTTCTGGACTAGCTTGGGCGAGCAGTACTTC. It codes for CASSSFWTSLGEQYF.

The sample holds many counts of this clonotype. At one end the junction does not follow the germline gene, possibly because of a read error. J is TRBJ2-6 and V is TRBV27, with 9 nucleotides matching TRBD2. CDR3 length: 21 residues. Germline CDR1 MNHEY, CDR2 SMNVEV (reference sequence). CDR3 sequence: CANSLSSGLANPLGGANVLTF. DNA for the CDR3: TGTGCCAACAGTTTATCGTCAGGACTAGCGAACCCCCTGGGTGGGGCCAACGTCCTGACTTTC. The variable domain in full, completed from reference TRBV27 and TRBJ2-6, reads EAQVTQNPRYLITVTGKKLTVTCSQNMNHEYMSWYRQDPGLGLRQIYYSMNVEVTDKGDVPEGYKVSRKEKRNFPLILESPSPNQTSLYFCANSLSSGLANPLGGANVLTFGAGSRLTVL.

This clonotype was found many times. The chain links TRBV27 to TRBJ1-2, with no clear D. CDR1 is MNHEY, CDR2 SMNVEV, per germline (reference sequence). V lost 2 bases, J lost 3 bases, and 16 bases lay in between. This CDR3 comprises 16 residues. CDR3 nucleotides: TGTGCCAGCAGTTTAATGAAGAAGGTCTCCCACTATGGCTACACCTTC. It encodes CASSLMKKVSHYGYTF.

The genes are TRBV5-1 and TRBJ2-2; D is uncertain. Trimming removed 2 bases from V and 6 bases from J, with 5 bases in between. This CDR3 is built from 12 residues. CDR1 and CDR2 (germline): SGHRS, YFSETQ. CDR3 sequence: CASSLNSGELFF. CDR3 coding DNA: TGCGCCAGCAGCTTAAACTCCGGGGAGCTGTTTTTT.

This clonotype was counted at least ten times. The chain carries TRBV5-4 and TRBJ2-7; TRBD2 agrees at 12 bases. Germline-derived CDR1 and CDR2 are SGHNT and YYREEE (reference sequence). Unmatched junction bases numbered 5, after V lost 1 base and J lost 6 bases. The CDR3 totals 15 residues. The CDR3 reads CASSLPGLAGLEQYF. The CDR3 region has the DNA TGTGCCAGCAGCTTGCCGGGACTAGCGGGTCTCGAGCAGTACTTC. Full variable domain (remainder filled in from reference TRBV5-4 and TRBJ2-7): ETGVTQSPTHLIKTRGQQVTLRCSSQSGHNTVSWYQQALGQGPQFIFQYYREEENGRGNFPPRFSGLQFPNYSSELNVNALELDDSALYLCASSLPGLAGLEQYFGPGTRLTVT.

This clonotype rates as medium-sized. This CDR3 reads CASSLTPPGSGSLETQYF. The CDR3 DNA reads as TGTGCCAGCAGCTTAACCCCTCCGGGGAGCGGGAGTTTGGAGACCCAGTACTTC. The chain is built from TRBV7-3 and TRBJ2-5, with 8 bases fitting TRBD2. The length of the CDR3 is 18 residues. CDR1 and CDR2 (germline): SGHTA, FQGTGA. With 0 bases clipped from V and 5 bases from J, the junction kept 14 bases outside the gene matches.

About this clonotype itself: One junction end does not reproduce the germline sequence, and a read error may be involved. The rearrangement joins TRBV4-3 to TRBJ1-2; no reliable D call. The V gene's germline CDR1 is LGHNA and CDR2 YSLEER. This CDR3 is 16 amino acids long. This CDR3 is CASGQDGQPGGYGYTF. CDR3 bases: TGCGCCAGCGGCCAAGATGGGCAGCCCGGAGGCTATGGCTACACCTTC.

This clonotype has a single count. V is TRBV11-2 and J is TRBJ2-5; possibly TRBD1 or TRBD2 for D (6 bases each). Trimming cost V 5 bases and J 2 bases, with 12 bases left between them. The CDR3 runs 14 residues. Germline values: CDR1 SGHAT, CDR2 FQNNGV. The CDR3 sequence is CASSLVGGQETQYF. As DNA, the CDR3 is TGTGCCAGCAGCCTGGTAGGGGGGCAAGAGACCCAGTACTTC.

Relative to its sample, this clonotype is large. The rearrangement uses TRBV12-3 or TRBV12-4 and TRBJ1-5, with D unresolved. There are 15 residues in the CDR3. V dropped 3 bases and J dropped 2 bases, with 11 bases sitting between them. The CDR3 nucleotides read TGTGCCAGCAGTTTGGGTGCTAAGGGCAATCAGCCCCAGCATTTT. It encodes CASSLGAKGNQPQHF.

This clonotype was counted many times. The V call is TRBV6-2 or TRBV6-3, the J call TRBJ1-1; 7 nucleotides align to TRBD1. After removal of 6 bases from V and 7 bases from J, the junction contained 2 bases not matched to a gene. The CDR3 runs to 11 residues. Per the germline V gene, CDR1 is MNHEY and CDR2 is SVGEGT. CDR3 nucleotide sequence: TGTGCCAGCAGCCGGGACAGTGAAGCTTTCTTT. The encoded protein is CASSRDSEAFF.

This clonotype was seen at least ten times. The chain links TRBV6-1 to TRBJ2-1; 10 bases fit TRBD1. Germline V lookup: CDR1 MNHNS, CDR2 SASEGT. CDR3 length: 14 amino acids. After removal of 6 bases from V and 7 bases from J, the junction contained 6 bases not matched to a gene. CDR3 nucleotide sequence: TGTGCCAGCAGAACGGGACAGGGGCGAAATGAGCAGTTCTTC. Protein sequence: CASRTGQGRNEQFF.

This clonotype was seen just once. The chain joins TRBV5-1 to TRBJ2-2; D gene uncertain. Germline V lookup: CDR1 SGHRS, CDR2 YFSETQ. The CDR3 runs 14 residues. The V end was cut by 0 bases, the J end by 6 bases, with 9 bases between. CDR3 residues: CASSLAGTPGELFF. In DNA, the CDR3 is TGCGCCAGCAGCTTGGCCGGAACCCCCGGGGAGCTGTTTTTT.

V usage is TRBV20-1 and J usage is TRBJ1-5; D is undetermined. Trimming took 0 bases from V and 4 from J, leaving 10 bases between them. The CDR3 contains 14 residues. Germline CDR1 reads DFQATT; CDR2 reads SNEGSKA (reference sequence). The CDR3 is CSAREGKQNQPQHF. The CDR3 DNA sequence: TGCAGTGCTAGAGAGGGGAAGCAAAATCAGCCCCAGCATTTT.

This clonotype qualifies as medium-sized (0.01 to 0.1%). The chain combines TRBV7-6 with TRBJ2-7, with D perhaps being TRBD1 or TRBD2 (6 bases each). Per the germline V gene, CDR1 is SGHVS and CDR2 is FNYEAQ. The ends were cut back, 0 bases at V and 3 bases at J, with 15 bases in the middle. The CDR3 runs 16 residues. CDR3 residues: CASSLAPGATFYEQYF. The CDR3 nucleotides read TGTGCCAGCAGCTTAGCACCGGGGGCTACTTTCTACGAGCAGTACTTC.

The chain links TRBV12-3 or TRBV12-4 to TRBJ2-1; D is unclear. CDR3 length: 13 amino acids. V dropped 5 bases and J dropped 5 bases, with 10 bases sitting between them. CDR3 amino acids: CASSDWGNNEQFF. The CDR3 nucleotides are TGTGCCAGCAGTGATTGGGGAAACAATGAGCAGTTCTTC.

This clonotype is judged medium-sized. The chain joins TRBV6-1 to TRBJ1-2, with 7 bases aligning to TRBD1. The J segment lost 4 bases and the V segment lost 5 bases, leaving 10 bases of the junction unmatched. The CDR3 totals 15 residues. The germline V gene has CDR1 MNHNS and CDR2 SASEGT. DNA for the CDR3: TGTGCCAGCAGTCAGATATTGACAGGGAGCTATGGCTACACCTTC. Its translation: CASSQILTGSYGYTF.

This clonotype has at least ten counts. The rearrangement uses TRBV9 and TRBJ2-2; TRBD2 is a possible D gene (5 bases). There are 15 residues in the CDR3. Trimming stripped 0 bases from V and 4 bases from J, with 10 bases between. Looked up from germline, CDR1 is SGDLS and CDR2 is YYNGEE. Here the CDR3 DNA reads TGTGCCAGCAGCGTAGAGCTAGCAGGCACCGGGGAGCTGTTTTTT. Residues: CASSVELAGTGELFF.

The chain combines TRBV6-5 with TRBJ2-1; D gene ambiguous. V was cut by 5 bases and J by 14 bases, with 16 bases left in between. CDR1 is MNHEY, CDR2 SVGAGI, per germline. This CDR3 has 12 residues. As DNA, the CDR3 is TGTGCCAGCAGTCACCGGGTCGCAATAAAGTTCTTC. Translating it yields CASSHRVAIKFF.

This clonotype was counted ten times or more. This chain joins TRBV6-2 or TRBV6-3 and TRBJ1-1, with unresolved D. Germline loops: CDR1 MNHEY, CDR2 SVGEGT. CDR3 length equals 14 residues. V was pared by 0 bases and J by 8 bases, with 13 bases between. CDR3 sequence reads: CASSYSTGMLEAFF. CDR3 DNA sequence: TGTGCCAGCAGTTACTCGACTGGGATGCTCGAAGCTTTCTTT.

V is TRBV12-3 or TRBV12-4 and J is TRBJ1-2, with 10 bases fitting TRBD1. J lost 6 bases, V lost 5 bases, and 15 bases had no gene match. This CDR3 is 17 amino acids long. The CDR3 bases are TGTGCCAGCAGTCAAACCCTCAGACAGGGGGCGCGGCATGGCTACACCTTC. Its protein is CASSQTLRQGARHGYTF.

The chain joins TRBV9 to TRBJ2-3, with TRBD2 identical over 8 bases. CDR1 and CDR2 from the germline V gene are SGDLS and YYNGEE. V lost 4 bases, J lost 5 bases, and 9 bases stayed unmatched. The CDR3 has 15 amino acids. CDR3 DNA sequence: TGTGCCAGCAGCCCCCAGGCGGGAGGAGTAGATACGCAGTATTTT. It codes for CASSPQAGGVDTQYF.